The 13 T cell receptor beta chains presented below share a single source sample, sequenced in a study of memory B cells and T cells in multiple sclerosis (dated by TCRdb to the late 2010s). The method behind the library was the immunoSEQ multiplex PCR assay. The source is immuneACCESS, and TCRdb retained only in-frame sequences with V and J called. Part of the clones is not carried over; for the studies checked, unresolved V genes explain less than half of this, and the remainder is unexplained. The sample contains some 49,000 clones, about 80% of them found a single time. Roughly 1.1% of the sample rests with the top ten. The antigens of these receptors remain unknown. After CFSE-labeled PBMCs were cultured without a stimulus, the autoproliferating (CFSEdim) and non-proliferating (CFSEhi) T cell fractions were sequenced separately. In total, 40 million to 65 million CFSE-labeled PBMCs were cultured without stimulus for 7 days, after which replicate wells were pooled.

Material: PBMCs from blood kept in culture. The origin of the receptors is a human donor with multiple sclerosis.

The chain uses TRBV6-5 and TRBJ1-1; the D is unclear. The germline V gene has CDR1 MNHEY and CDR2 SVGAGI. The CDR3 sequence is 14 residues long. V dropped 0 bases and J dropped 0 bases, with 5 bases sitting between them. The DNA for the CDR3 is TGTGCCAGCAGTTACTCTCTCTTGAACACTGAAGCTTTCTTT. Translation: CASSYSLLNTEAFF.

This sequence joins TRBV7-2 and TRBJ2-5; D unclear. The J call is doubtful: the DNA matches TRBJ2-7 better. In germline, CDR1 is SGHTA, CDR2 FQGNSA. CDR3 length: 14 residues. CDR3 DNA: TGTGCCAGCAGCTTAGAACCGGCCGCCTACGAGCAGTACTTC. It codes for CASSLEPAAYEQYF.

The CDR3 sequence: CASKTLTGTGHEQYF. In nucleotides, the CDR3 is TGTGCCAGCAAGACCTTAACCGGGACAGGGCACGAGCAGTACTTC. This sequence joins TRBV28 and TRBJ2-5; 9 bases align to TRBD1. The tail of the sequence fits TRBJ2-7 better, so the J call may be wrong. The CDR3 sequence is 15 residues long. CDR1 MDHEN and CDR2 SYDVKM come from the germline V gene.

This chain joins TRBV7-9 and TRBJ1-6; 8 bases match TRBD1. With 10 bases clipped from V and 7 bases from J, the junction kept 12 bases outside the gene matches. CDR3 length equals 15 residues. Germline-derived CDR1 and CDR2 are SEHNR and FQNEAQ (reference sequence). The CDR3 region has the DNA TGTGCCACTGGACAGGGCTTTTCTGACAATTCACCCCTCCACTTT. Residues: CATGQGFSDNSPLHF. The full variable domain, its missing parts supplied by reference TRBV7-9 and TRBJ1-6, is DTGVSQNPRHKITKRGQNVTFRCDPISEHNRLYWYRQTLGQGPEFLTYFQNEAQLEKSRLLSDRFSAERPKGSFSTLEIQRTEQGDSAMYLCATGQGFSDNSPLHFGNGTRLTVT.

This clone was seen once. The chain carries TRBV19 and TRBJ1-1; D might be TRBD1 (6 bases). V shed 7 bases and J shed 1 base, with 16 bases lying between them. In germline, CDR1 is LNHDA, CDR2 SQIVND (reference sequence). This CDR3 is built from 15 residues. The CDR3 DNA is TGTGCCAGTACCTATGGGTCGGGGGCGAACACTGAAGCTTTCTTT. Its translation: CASTYGSGANTEAFF.

V and J are TRBV10-3 and TRBJ1-2; TRBD1 is a possible D gene (5 bases). This CDR3 region has 14 residues. Germline CDR1 ENHRY, CDR2 SYGVKD. Trimming shortened V by 3 bases and J by 5 bases, and 13 bases separated the two germline ends. CDR3 nucleotides: TGTGCCATCAGTGACGGGACCAAGGGGTATGGCTACACCTTC. Translation: CAISDGTKGYGYTF.

A few counts support this clone. This chain joins TRBV6-5 and TRBJ1-1; no definite D call. The length of the CDR3 is 13 residues. Germline CDR1 MNHEY, CDR2 SVGAGI. Trimming stripped 3 bases from V and 6 bases from J, with 11 bases between. CDR3: CASSYSPLSEAFF. CDR3 in DNA: TGTGCCAGCAGTTATTCTCCCCTATCTGAAGCTTTCTTT.

This chain links TRBV9 with TRBJ1-2; D is ambiguous. Trimming removed 0 bases at V and 4 bases at J, with 7 bases between. Germline V gene sequence: CDR1 SGDLS, CDR2 YYNGEE. The CDR3 sequence is 13 residues long. The DNA of the CDR3 is TGTGCCAGCAGCGTAGACATGGGCTATGGCTACACCTTC. It codes for CASSVDMGYGYTF.

V is TRBV28 and J is TRBJ2-3; TRBD1 matches at 10 bases. Germline loops: CDR1 MDHEN, CDR2 SYDVKM. V shed 10 bases, J shed 1 base, and the junction held 17 bases outside the gene matches. This CDR3 region has 18 residues. The CDR3 DNA follows: TGTGCCACACGAGACAGGGGGCAACGTACAGCACGCACAGATACGCAGTATTTT. It specifies CATRDRGQRTARTDTQYF. The full variable domain, in which reference TRBV28 and TRBJ2-3 provide the parts outside the CDR3, is DVKVTQSSRYLVKRTGEKVFLECVQDMDHENMFWYRQDPGLGLRLIYFSYDVKMKEKGDIPEGYSVSREKKERFSLILESASTNQTSMYLCATRDRGQRTARTDTQYFGPGTRLTVL.

The chain couples TRBV9 to TRBJ1-2; D unclear. Germline CDR1 SGDLS, CDR2 YYNGEE. This CDR3 contains 14 residues. V lost 0 bases to trimming and J lost 8 bases, with 14 bases between them. The chain's CDR3 is CASSVVGSSLGYTF. As DNA, the CDR3 is TGTGCCAGCAGCGTAGTAGGCAGCTCCCTAGGCTACACCTTC.

V is TRBV11-2 and J is TRBJ1-1, with TRBD1 as a possible D gene (6 bases). The CDR3 has 13 amino acids. Trimming shortened V by 3 bases and J by 7 bases, and 12 bases separated the two germline ends. The germline CDR1 and CDR2 sequences are SGHAT and FQNNGV. The CDR3 region has the DNA TGTGCCAGCAGCTTTACAGGGTACGGTGAAGCTTTCTTT. Its protein product is CASSFTGYGEAFF.

In this sample, this clone turned up once. This chain links TRBV6-5 with TRBJ1-2; 7 bases match TRBD1. Trimming took 5 bases from V and 4 from J; bases not matched to a gene: 4. In germline, CDR1 is MNHEY, CDR2 SVGAGI. CDR3 length: 13 amino acids. As DNA, the CDR3 is TGTGCCAGCAGTACCCGACAGGGCTATGGCTACACCTTC. This encodes CASSTRQGYGYTF.

By sample share, this clone is medium-sized. This chain links TRBV15 with TRBJ1-6; D remains unclear. The germline V gene encodes CDR1 LNHNV and CDR2 YYDKDF (reference sequence). This CDR3 has 15 residues. The V gene lost 0 bases and the J gene lost 10 bases, with 13 bases spanning the gap. The CDR3 loop reads CATSREPRGGSPLHF. DNA of the CDR3: TGTGCCACCAGCAGAGAACCGCGGGGAGGATCACCCCTCCACTTT.